This T cell receptor (beta chain) originates from a study of T cell repertoires in aging, cancer and after chemotherapy. Whole-study findings and limits: In cancer patients, declining TCR diversity with age involved lost richness and lost evenness. Rebound thymic output was suggested by rising median generation probability during chemotherapy in each cancer cohort.

This CDR3 is built from 15 residues. Trimming took off 3 bases at V and 1 base at J, with 11 bases between the two ends. Germline CDR1 is SGHKS and CDR2 is YYEKEE (reference sequence). Peripheral blood genomic DNA, not sorted cells or RNA, was the template. Multiplex touch-down PCR with TRB-A/B primers amplified rearranged V-D-J TRB sequences. TCRdb independently ran MiXCR on the multiplex PCR reads; one entry per CDR3 protein. The repertoire includes 1,200 or so distinct CDR3 sequences, around 30% of them detected once, and around 28% sits in the top ten. Worth noting for this clonotype: What it recognizes is unknown.

The sequence came from a human donor with a solid tumor. The donor label of this sample is uncertain. The sequenced sample was blood. This chain connects TRBV5-5 to TRBJ1-3; D may be TRBD1 (5 bases). CDR3 sequence: CASSWGTGSGNTIYF. CDR3 bases: TGTGCCAGCAGCTGGGGCACAGGTTCTGGAAACACCATATATTTT.